The rows below give T cell receptor beta chains drawn from one sample of a study of persistence of HIV-infected CD4 T cells. No antigens are known for them. Repertoires were generated with immunoSEQ multiplex PCR, while TCRdb's copy carries only in-frame clones and drops some. The repertoire holds approximately 32,000 clones, around four fifths seen once, with over 15% in the top ten. Sample: CD4+ T cells sorted from PBMCs after roughly 17-hour stimulation, taken from a patient who received antiretroviral therapy. These receptors were taken from an adult woman with HIV who was CMV-seropositive. Each CDR3 is given with its conserved first and last residue.

>TRBV5-6|TRBJ2-7
CASSSSPYEQYF
>TRBV6-5|TRBJ2-2
CASSYGGQGRAGELFF
>TRBV29-1|TRBJ1-1
CSVAYDREAFF
>TRBV7-2|TRBJ2-1
CASSFTPRGQEFF
>TRBV10-3|TRBJ2-7
CAISESQGALSYEQYF
>TRBV3-1/TRBV3-2|TRBJ2-7
CASSQVREQYF
>TRBV5-1|TRBJ2-3
CASSRGDRGADRTDTQYF
>TRBV5-6|TRBJ2-3
CASSLVSGSGTDTQYF
>TRBV18|TRBJ2-2
CASSPSNTGELFF
>TRBV5-4|TRBJ1-5
CASSLDSQDYQPQHF
>TRBV5-4|TRBJ2-2
CASSRDRGTGELFF
>TRBV7-3|TRBJ2-2
CASSKGPAGELFF
>TRBV2|TRBJ1-1
CASSVEEGTEAFF
>TRBV9|TRBJ2-5
CASSATGTFGETQYF
>TRBV28|TRBJ2-6
CAESGSGANVLTF
>TRBV4-1|TRBJ1-3
CASSRIGGSTSSGNTIYF